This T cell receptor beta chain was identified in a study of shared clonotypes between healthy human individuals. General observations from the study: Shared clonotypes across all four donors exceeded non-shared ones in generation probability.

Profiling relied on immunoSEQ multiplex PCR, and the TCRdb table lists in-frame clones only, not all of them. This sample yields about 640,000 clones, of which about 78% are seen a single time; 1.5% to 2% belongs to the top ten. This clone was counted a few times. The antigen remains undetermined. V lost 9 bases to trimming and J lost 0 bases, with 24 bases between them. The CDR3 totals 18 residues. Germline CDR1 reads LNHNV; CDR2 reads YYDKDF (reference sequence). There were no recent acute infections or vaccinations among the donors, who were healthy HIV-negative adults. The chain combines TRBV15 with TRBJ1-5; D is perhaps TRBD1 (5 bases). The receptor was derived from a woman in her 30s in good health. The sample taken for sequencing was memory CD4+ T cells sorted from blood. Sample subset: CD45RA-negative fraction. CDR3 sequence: CATSGAAIAGSSNQPQHF. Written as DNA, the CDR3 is TGTGCCACTTCCGGGGCAGCTATCGCAGGGAGTAGCAATCAGCCCCAGCATTTT.